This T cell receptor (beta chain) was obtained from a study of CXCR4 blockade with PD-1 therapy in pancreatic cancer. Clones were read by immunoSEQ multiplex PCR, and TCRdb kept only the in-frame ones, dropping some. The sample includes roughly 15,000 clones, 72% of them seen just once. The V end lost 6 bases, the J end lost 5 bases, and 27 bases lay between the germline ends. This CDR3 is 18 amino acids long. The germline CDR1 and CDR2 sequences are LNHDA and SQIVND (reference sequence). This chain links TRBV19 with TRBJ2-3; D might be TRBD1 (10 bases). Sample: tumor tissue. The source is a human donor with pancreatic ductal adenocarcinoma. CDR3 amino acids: CASSGDRGSGRGKDTQYF. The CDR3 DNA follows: TGTGCCAGTAGCGGGGACAGGGGTAGCGGGAGAGGAAAAGATACGCAGTATTTT.